This T cell receptor beta chain comes out of a study of T cells after yellow fever vaccination. As for the study in general: Some fractions had low cell numbers, and these were prepared with SMART-Seq v4 Ultra Low Input. Study observations and caveats: Boosting was followed by the reappearance of most primary-vaccination clones (approximately 95% CD4, under 90% CD8). Abundant clonotypes from the bulk population could have been carried over as contaminants into FACS-sorted repertoires.

This clonotype was picked up one time. Its target is unknown. An end of the junction does not agree with germline; a read error may underlie this. Conversion of TCR transcripts into cDNA relied on 5'RACE template switching, which added a universal primer site and UMIs. TCRdb ran MiXCR on the 5' RACE reads and lists one entry per CDR3 protein. The sample contains hundreds of thousands of distinct CDR3 sequences, around 12% of which appear only once. From germline, CDR1 is DFQATT and CDR2 SNEGSKA (reference sequence). The CDR3 spans 16 residues. The chain joins TRBV20-1 to TRBJ2-5; 15 nucleotides align to TRBD2. The material was PBMCs, obtained on the day of the yellow fever booster vaccination. The sequence derives from a young man who received the YFV17D yellow fever vaccine. CDR3 nucleotides: TGCTGTGCTCAAGGACTAGCGGGAGGGCGATGGGAGACCCAGTACTTC. Translation: CCAQGLAGGRWETQYF.